This T cell receptor beta chain stems from a study of T cells after yellow fever vaccination (dated by TCRdb to between 2019 and 2020). A note on the overall study: The SMART-Seq v4 Ultra Low Input RNA kit was used to prepare libraries from fractions with low cell numbers. Blood was collected at multiple timepoints before and after primary and secondary immunization, and bulk PBMC replicates and cell subsets were isolated. To follow T-cell clones before and after both primary and booster YFV17D yellow fever vaccination, bulk TCR alpha and beta repertoires underwent longitudinal sequencing. Two healthy male donors, one aged 18 to 29 and one aged 30 to 40 years, were included in the cohort.

This clonotype was counted between two and nine times. Its antigen is currently not known. No base quality values were provided; no much bigger clone lies one nucleotide off. According to the study, the label for this sample's treatment or condition signals: live attenuated yellow fever vaccine strain. Two biological replicates of bulk PBMCs were collected at each blood-draw timepoint. A standard Ficoll-Paque protocol was used to isolate PBMCs from peripheral blood. TriZol was used to extract RNA from bulk PBMCs, from CD4 and CD8 fractions, and from dextramer-positive and dextramer-negative fractions. Beyond this particular receptor, the publication reports: After the booster, most of the clones that had expanded following primary vaccination were detected again (about 95% of CD4 and around nine tenths of CD8), which suggests that memory was broadly maintained. Computational filtering was needed because FACS-sorted repertoires could contain abundant contaminating clonotypes from the bulk population. A small share of clonotypes was detected in both CD4 and CD8 compartments, with the overlap likely arising from convergent recombination. Compared with the primary T-cell response, the secondary T-cell response was faster but weaker, reaching its peak on day 5 rather than on day 15. The study included only a couple of donors, which limits how far the findings can be generalized.

Synthesis of TCR cDNA relied on 5'RACE template switching, a step that introduced a universal primer site along with unique molecular identifiers. Priming for cDNA synthesis came from both the TCR alpha and TCR beta constant segments. Libraries were amplified in two PCR steps, with sample barcodes and sequencing adapters added in the second step. Sequencing of libraries was done on Illumina HiSeq 2500 (2x100 bp) or NovaSeq (2x150 bp). The authors' analysis ran thus. MIGEC handled demultiplexing of reads and collapsing into UMI consensus sequences, while MiXCR performed V(D)J alignment. Vaccine-responding clonotypes were identified with edgeR using replicate PBMC samples, with FDR below 0.01 and a log2 fold change above 5 up to day 15 being required. Each bulk clonotype was labeled CD4 or CD8 based on which sequenced repertoire, CD4 or CD8, contained the clonotype at higher abundance. Starting from the raw public reads, TCRdb applied fastp trimming at Q25, assembled clones with MiXCR and retained in-frame beta chains. When rows share a CDR3 protein, they turn into one entry using the most common DNA and genes. TCRdb, not the authors, supplied the V and J calls. This sample gives approximately 580,000 distinct CDR3 sequences in total; roughly 17% of them show up just once. Approximately 15% of the sample belongs to the ten largest clones.

Looking up the germline V gene yields CDR1 SGHRS and CDR2 YFSETQ. V drops 4 bases and J drops 8 bases, leaving 14 bases in between. Taken from cysteine to phenylalanine, the CDR3 has 13 residues. The kept DNA is CDR3 alone, 39 bases in frame from the first base. The origin of this receptor is a man aged 18-30 years who received the YFV17D yellow fever vaccine. The receptor chain draws on TRBV5-1 and TRBJ2-3; the D element might be TRBD1 or TRBD2, as each aligns at 5 bases. The source material was PBMCs, sampled about 5 days after the first yellow fever vaccination. The sequenced DNA: TGCGCCAGCAGCACCCCAGGGAGTATTACGCAGTATTTT. This is translated as CASSTPGSITQYF.